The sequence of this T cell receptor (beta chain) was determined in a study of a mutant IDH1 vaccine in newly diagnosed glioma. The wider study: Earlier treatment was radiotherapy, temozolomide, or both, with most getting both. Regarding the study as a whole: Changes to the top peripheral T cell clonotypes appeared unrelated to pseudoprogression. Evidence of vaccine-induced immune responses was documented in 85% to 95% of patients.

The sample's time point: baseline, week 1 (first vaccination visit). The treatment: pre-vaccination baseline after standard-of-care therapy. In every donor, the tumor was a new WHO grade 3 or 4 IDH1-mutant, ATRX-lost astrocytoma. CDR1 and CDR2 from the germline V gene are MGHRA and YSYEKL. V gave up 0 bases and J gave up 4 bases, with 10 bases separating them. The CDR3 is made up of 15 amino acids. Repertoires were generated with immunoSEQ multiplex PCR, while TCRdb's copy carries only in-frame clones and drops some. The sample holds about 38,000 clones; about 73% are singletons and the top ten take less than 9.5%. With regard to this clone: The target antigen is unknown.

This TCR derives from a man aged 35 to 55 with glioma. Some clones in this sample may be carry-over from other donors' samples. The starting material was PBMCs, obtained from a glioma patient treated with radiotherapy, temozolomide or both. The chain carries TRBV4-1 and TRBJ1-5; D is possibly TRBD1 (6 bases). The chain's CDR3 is CASSQEQGLNQPQHF. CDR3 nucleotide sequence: TGCGCCAGCAGCCAAGAGCAGGGGCTAAATCAGCCCCAGCATTTT.